Presented here are 26 T cell receptor beta chains from one specimen sequenced in a study of cytomegalovirus exposure and HLA in healthy donors. 60 Vbeta and 13 Jbeta primers were used in PCR. Data came from immunoSEQ multiplex PCR; TCRdb stores just in-frame clones and leaves some out. Reported are 50,000 to 70,000 clones; the ten largest clones contain 3.5% to 4%. Sequencing was done on a sample of PBMCs. These TCRs come from a male donor in good health and CMV-seronegative.

This chain joins TRBV4-1 and TRBJ1-6; TRBD1 matches at 10 bases. V shed 4 bases, J shed 5 bases, and the junction held 2 bases outside the gene matches. This CDR3 spans 15 amino acids. Germline V gene lookup returns CDR1 MGHRA and CDR2 YSYEKL. CDR3 nucleotides: TGCGCCAGCAGCCCCGGACAGGGGGATAATTCACCCCTCCACTTT. Amino acids: CASSPGQGDNSPLHF.

The chain combines TRBV30 with TRBJ1-6, with D unclear. The CDR3 consists of 14 residues. Deletions cut 5 bases from V and 5 bases from J, with 13 bases between. The germline CDR1 and CDR2 sequences are GTSNPN and SVGIG (reference sequence). The CDR3 here is CAWARESNNSPLHF. CDR3 bases: TGTGCCTGGGCCCGGGAAAGTAATAATTCACCCCTCCACTTT.

This CDR3 is CASSHTDRGNQPQHF. For the CDR3, the DNA is TGCGCCAGCAGCCACACGGACAGGGGCAATCAGCCCCAGCATTTT. The chain couples TRBV4-1 to TRBJ1-5; 8 bases fit TRBD1. J lost 2 bases, V lost 3 bases, and 3 bases had no gene match. Germline CDR1 is MGHRA and CDR2 is YSYEKL. The CDR3 sequence is 15 residues long.

The rearrangement uses TRBV2 and TRBJ2-3; D is possibly TRBD1 (5 bases). Trimming left V 7 bases short and J 0 bases short, with 14 bases between. Looked up from germline, CDR1 is SNHLY and CDR2 is FYNNEI. This CDR3 comprises 15 residues. The CDR3 nucleotides are TGTGCCAGCACTCGAAGGGGAATTAGCACAGATACGCAGTATTTT. Translation: CASTRRGISTDTQYF. The full variable domain, its missing parts supplied by reference TRBV2 and TRBJ2-3, is EPEVTQTPSHQVTQMGQEVILRCVPISNHLYFYWYRQILGQKVEFLVSFYNNEISEKSEIFDDQFSVERPDGSNFTLKIRSTKLEDSAMYFCASTRRGISTDTQYFGPGTRLTVL.

A word on this clone: The same CDR3 is also encoded by other DNA sequences in this sample. The chain couples TRBV2 to TRBJ2-3; TRBD1 agrees at 7 bases. Looked up from germline, CDR1 is SNHLY and CDR2 is FYNNEI. The CDR3 spans 15 residues. V lost 4 bases to trimming and J lost 2 bases; unmatched junction nucleotides: 6. CDR3 sequence reads: CASSGQGQITDTQYF. DNA for the CDR3: TGTGCCAGCAGTGGACAGGGCCAGATCACAGATACGCAGTATTTT.

This sequence joins TRBV7-2 and TRBJ2-3, with D possibly matching TRBD2 (5 bases). Germline V gene lookup returns CDR1 SGHTA and CDR2 FQGNSA. This CDR3 is built from 15 residues. Between the trimmed V and J ends, which lost 1 base and 6 bases, there was a span of 14 bases. The CDR3 reads CASSLGAKRTDTQYF. DNA of the CDR3: TGTGCCAGCAGCTTAGGGGCCAAGCGGACCGATACGCAGTATTTT.

With respect to this clone: Its ends do not fully match the called genes, so a read error is possible. The CDR3 sequence is CASSSYGQGRRQENQYF. The CDR3 nucleotides are TGTGCCAGCAGTTCTTATGGACAGGGGAGGAGACAAGAGAACCAGTACTTC. The rearrangement links TRBV28 to TRBJ2-5, with 9 bases identical to TRBD1. The CDR3 consists of 17 residues. CDR1 and CDR2 (germline): MDHEN, SYDVKM.

This chain joins TRBV11-2 and TRBJ2-2; D might be TRBD2 (5 bases). Germline V gene sequence: CDR1 SGHAT, CDR2 FQNNGV. CDR3 length equals 12 residues. Trimming removed 9 bases at V and 6 bases at J, with 11 bases between. CDR3 protein: CAREGAAGELFF. The CDR3 DNA reads as TGTGCCAGAGAGGGAGCCGCCGGGGAGCTGTTTTTT.

Points on this clone: One end of the junction varies from germline; a read error may be responsible. V usage is TRBV4-3 and J usage is TRBJ2-7, with 7 bases matching TRBD2. Germline V gene data show CDR1 as LGHNA and CDR2 as YSLEER. This CDR3 has 17 amino acids. The CDR3 is CASSQGWRASGSYERYF. CDR3 nucleotides: TGCGCCAGCAGCCAAGGCTGGAGGGCTAGCGGTTCCTACGAGCGGTACTTC.

The chain uses TRBV28 and TRBJ1-4; no clear D gene. The length of the CDR3 is 16 residues. Germline CDR1 is MDHEN and CDR2 is SYDVKM. Trimming took off 4 bases at V and 5 bases at J, with 17 bases between the two ends. In nucleotides, the CDR3 is TGTGCCAGCAGTTCCCCCCCGGGTCGGTCCAATGAAAAACTGTTTTTT. Its protein product is CASSSPPGRSNEKLFF.

The chain couples TRBV6-1 to TRBJ2-4; perhaps TRBD1 as D (6 bases). The CDR3 contains 15 residues. The V end was cut by 2 bases, the J end by 1 base, with 9 bases between. Germline V gene data show CDR1 as MNHNS and CDR2 as SASEGT. CDR3 amino acids: CASSEYDRAKNIQYF. The CDR3, as DNA: TGTGCCAGCAGTGAATATGACAGGGCCAAAAACATTCAGTACTTC.

The rearrangement joins TRBV2 to TRBJ2-3; 10 bases align to TRBD1. The length of the CDR3 is 14 residues. In germline, CDR1 is SNHLY, CDR2 FYNNEI. J lost 4 bases, V lost 6 bases, and 4 bases had no gene match. The chain's CDR3 is CASRRTGGADTQYF. In nucleotides, the CDR3 is TGTGCCAGCAGAAGGACAGGGGGAGCAGATACGCAGTATTTT.

For this clone: At one boundary the junction diverges from the germline segment, which might be a read error. This sequence joins TRBV6-4 and TRBJ2-1, with 9 bases identical to TRBD1. Germline assignment: CDR1 MRHNA and CDR2 SNTAGT. CDR3 length: 15 residues. As DNA, the CDR3 is TGTGCCAGCAGCTCAACAGGGGGCTCCGACAATGAGCAGTTCTTC. Translated, it gives CASSSTGGSDNEQFF.

This rearrangement joins TRBV6-5 to TRBJ2-3; the D gene is possibly TRBD2 (6 bases). Germline V lookup: CDR1 MNHEY, CDR2 SVGAGI. The V end lost 6 bases, the J end lost 1 base, and 11 bases lay between the germline ends. The CDR3 loop spans 14 amino acids. In nucleotides, the CDR3 is TGTGCCAGCAGCCTATCGGGGGGCACAGATACGCAGTATTTT. Protein product: CASSLSGGTDTQYF.

The chain combines TRBV11-3 with TRBJ2-1, with 9 nucleotides matching TRBD1. The CDR3 totals 14 residues. With V trimmed by 4 bases and J by 5 bases, 3 bases remained unmatched. Germline V gene lookup returns CDR1 SGHNT and CDR2 YENEEA. CDR3 sequence (DNA): TGTGCCAGCAGCTACGGGACAGGGAACAATGAGCAGTTCTTC. It codes for CASSYGTGNNEQFF.

The CDR3 DNA is TGTTCCCTGACCGGGACTAGCAACACCGGGGAGCTGTTTTTT. Amino acids: CSLTGTSNTGELFF. This chain uses TRBV7-9 with TRBJ2-2; 9 bases are shared with TRBD2. This CDR3 contains 14 residues. CDR1 and CDR2 (germline): SEHNR, FQNEAQ (reference sequence).

This chain links TRBV19 with TRBJ2-7; maybe TRBD2 (5 bases). The CDR3 covers 17 residues. Germline V lookup: CDR1 LNHDA, CDR2 SQIVND (reference sequence). V lost 0 bases and J lost 0, with 15 bases in between. The CDR3 region has the DNA TGTGCCAGTAGTATAGATGGGAGAGCACGGAGCTCCTACGAGCAGTACTTC. Translating gives CASSIDGRARSSYEQYF.

The rearrangement joins TRBV6-5 to TRBJ2-7; 9 nucleotides align to TRBD1. After removal of 5 bases from V and 11 bases from J, the junction contained 13 bases not matched to a gene. The length of the CDR3 is 14 residues. CDR1 is MNHEY, CDR2 SVGAGI, per germline. In nucleotides, the CDR3 is TGTGCCAGCAGTCCCCCGAGGGACAGGGTTATGGAGTACTTC. Translation gives CASSPPRDRVMEYF.

V gene TRBV4-1 combines with J gene TRBJ2-7; the match to TRBD2 covers 9 bases. The germline gives CDR1 MGHRA, CDR2 YSYEKL. This CDR3 is 18 amino acids long. V trimming: 0 bases; J trimming: 2 bases; junction bases outside the gene matches: 11. The DNA for the CDR3 is TGCGCCAGCAGCCAAGACATCCCGCTAGCGGGGCTCGCCTACGAGCAGTACTTC. Residues: CASSQDIPLAGLAYEQYF.

V usage is TRBV15 and J usage is TRBJ2-7; 7 bases line up with TRBD1. The germline gives CDR1 LNHNV, CDR2 YYDKDF (reference sequence). The CDR3 spans 15 residues. V lost 3 bases, J lost 5 bases, and 10 bases stayed unmatched. In nucleotides, the CDR3 is TGTGCCACCAGCAGCCAGACAGGGTCGATCGACGAGCAGTACTTC. Protein product: CATSSQTGSIDEQYF.

The chain carries TRBV9 and TRBJ2-3, with 8 bases aligning to TRBD2. Germline lookup yields CDR1 SGDLS and CDR2 YYNGEE. CDR3 size: 14 residues. V gave up 3 bases and J gave up 6 bases; unmatched junction bases: 6. The CDR3 loop reads CASSDGTRGDTQYF. The CDR3 DNA sequence: TGTGCCAGCAGCGACGGGACTAGAGGGGATACGCAGTATTTT.

V gene TRBV9 combines with J gene TRBJ1-2; D is perhaps TRBD1 (5 bases). Trimming left V 4 bases short and J 0 bases short, with 19 bases between. CDR1 is SGDLS, CDR2 YYNGEE, per germline. This CDR3 is 17 amino acids long. Here the CDR3 DNA reads TGTGCCAGCAGCTCCCCCGGGACGGGGGAGGCTAACTATGGCTACACCTTC. Its translation is CASSSPGTGEANYGYTF.

As to this clone: One end of the junction is discordant with germline, which a read error may explain. The sample contains more than one DNA sequence encoding this CDR3. This chain uses TRBV30 with TRBJ1-6; TRBD1 might be the D (6 bases). Per the germline V gene, CDR1 is GTSNPN and CDR2 is SVGIG (reference sequence). The CDR3 spans 14 residues. The CDR3 DNA follows: TGTGCCTGGAGTGTTGCACAGGGTGGGTCACCCCTACACTTT. Translated: CAWSVAQGGSPLHF.

Of note for this clone: One end of the junction is discordant with germline, which a read error may explain. V is TRBV5-1 and J is TRBJ2-1, with 11 nucleotides matching TRBD2. From germline, CDR1 is SGHRS and CDR2 YFSETQ. The CDR3 length is 15 residues. This chain's CDR3 is CTSSLDPSGGNEQFF. The CDR3 nucleotides are TGCACCAGCAGCTTGGATCCTAGCGGGGGGAATGAGCAGTTCTTC.

The V gene is TRBV2, the J gene TRBJ2-7; D unresolved. The V end lost 2 bases, the J end lost 0 bases, and 8 bases lay between the germline ends. The germline CDR1 and CDR2 sequences are SNHLY and FYNNEI. The CDR3 is 14 residues long. In nucleotides, the CDR3 is TGTGCCAGCAGTGAAAGCTGGGCCTCCTACGAGCAGTACTTC. Protein product: CASSESWASYEQYF.

This rearrangement joins TRBV6-5 to TRBJ1-2; 11 nucleotides line up with TRBD1. The trim removed 4 bases at V and 7 bases at J, leaving 5 bases unmatched. CDR3 length equals 14 residues. Germline V lookup: CDR1 MNHEY, CDR2 SVGAGI. CDR3 DNA: TGTGCCAGCAGTTCGGACAGGGGGCCGACTGGCTACACCTTC. Its protein product is CASSSDRGPTGYTF.